Here is one TCR beta chain with its context. The entry originates in a study of OX40 agonist ivuxolimab in advanced cancers. Across the whole study: Participants, 82.7% male, averaged approximately 60 years of age, ranging from about 23 to 90.

Profiling relied on immunoSEQ multiplex PCR, and the TCRdb table lists in-frame clones only, not all of them. The data contain 50,000 to 65,000 clones, around 90% of them seen just once; the ten biggest clones take up 7.5% to 9.5%. Germline CDR1 is SGHDT and CDR2 is YYEEEE. V was shortened by 0 bases and J by 1 base, with 8 bases between the two germline ends. The CDR3 is 14 residues long. This specimen was CD4+ or CD8+ T cells sorted from blood, taken in a trial of the OX40 agonist ivuxolimab. The V gene is TRBV5-6, the J gene TRBJ2-7; D is uncertain. This receptor was obtained from an adult with an advanced solid tumor such as melanoma, head and neck, liver or kidney cancer. The CDR3 region has the DNA TGTGCCAGCAGCTTGGGTCTGGGATCCTACGAGCAGTACTTC. It translates to CASSLGLGSYEQYF.